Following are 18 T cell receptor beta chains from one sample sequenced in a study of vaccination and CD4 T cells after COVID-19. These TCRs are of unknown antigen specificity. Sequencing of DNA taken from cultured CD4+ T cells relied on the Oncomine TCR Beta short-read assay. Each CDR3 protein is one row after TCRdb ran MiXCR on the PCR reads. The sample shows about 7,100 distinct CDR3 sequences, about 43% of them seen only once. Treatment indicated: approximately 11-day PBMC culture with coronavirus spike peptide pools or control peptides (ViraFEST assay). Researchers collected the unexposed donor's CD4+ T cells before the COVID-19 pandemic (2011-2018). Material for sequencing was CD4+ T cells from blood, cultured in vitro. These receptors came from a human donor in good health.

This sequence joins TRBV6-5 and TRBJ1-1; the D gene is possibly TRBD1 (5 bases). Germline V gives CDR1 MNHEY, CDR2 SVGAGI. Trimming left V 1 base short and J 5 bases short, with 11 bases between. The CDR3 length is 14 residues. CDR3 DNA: TGTGCCAGCAGTTACTTTATTGGGGCTACTGAAGCTTTCTTT. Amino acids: CASSYFIGATEAFF.

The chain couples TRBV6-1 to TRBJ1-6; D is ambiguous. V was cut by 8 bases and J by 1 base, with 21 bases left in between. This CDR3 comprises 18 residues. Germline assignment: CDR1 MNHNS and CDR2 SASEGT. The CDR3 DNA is TGTGCCAGCCGCTTTTCGACCCTTCTAGGTTCCTATAATTCACCCCTCCACTTT. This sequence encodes CASRFSTLLGSYNSPLHF.

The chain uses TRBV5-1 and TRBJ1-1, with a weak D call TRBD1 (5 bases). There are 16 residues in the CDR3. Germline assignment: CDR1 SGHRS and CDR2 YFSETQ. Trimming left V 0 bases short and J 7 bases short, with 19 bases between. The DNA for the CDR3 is TGCGCCAGCAGCTTGGCGGCAGGGTTTAACCTCGATGAAGCTTTCTTT. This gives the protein CASSLAAGFNLDEAFF.

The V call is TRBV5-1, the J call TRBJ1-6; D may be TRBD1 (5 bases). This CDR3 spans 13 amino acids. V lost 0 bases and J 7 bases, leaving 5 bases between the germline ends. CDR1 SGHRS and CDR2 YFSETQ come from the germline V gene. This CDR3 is CASSLGGNSPLHF. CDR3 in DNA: TGCGCCAGCAGCTTGGGGGGGAATTCACCCCTCCACTTT.

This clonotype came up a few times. This chain's CDR3 is CSARDPRDTQYF. The DNA of the CDR3 is TGCAGTGCTAGAGATCCTAGAGATACGCAGTATTTT. The chain links TRBV20-1 to TRBJ2-3; no clear D. Germline V gene sequence: CDR1 DFQATT, CDR2 SNEGSKA (reference sequence). Trimming took off 0 bases at V and 5 bases at J, with 6 bases between the two ends. The CDR3 has 12 amino acids.

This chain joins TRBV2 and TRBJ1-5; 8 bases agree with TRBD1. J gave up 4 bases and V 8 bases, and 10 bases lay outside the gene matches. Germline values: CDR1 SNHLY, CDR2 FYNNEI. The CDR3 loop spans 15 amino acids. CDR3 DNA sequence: TGTGCCAGCTCGCTCCGCAGGGGGCGGAATCAGCCCCAGCATTTT. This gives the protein CASSLRRGRNQPQHF.

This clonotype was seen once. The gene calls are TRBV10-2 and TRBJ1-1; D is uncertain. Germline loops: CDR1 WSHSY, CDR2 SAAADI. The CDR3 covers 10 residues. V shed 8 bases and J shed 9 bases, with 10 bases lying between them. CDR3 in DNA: TGCGCCAGCTTGTCGGAGAAAGCTTTCTTT. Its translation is CASLSEKAFF.

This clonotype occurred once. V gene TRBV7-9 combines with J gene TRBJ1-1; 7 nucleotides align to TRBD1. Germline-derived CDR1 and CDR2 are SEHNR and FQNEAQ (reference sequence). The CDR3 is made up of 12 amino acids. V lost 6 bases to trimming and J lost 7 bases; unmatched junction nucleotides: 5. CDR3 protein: CASRKDRDEAFF. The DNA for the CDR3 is TGTGCCAGCAGAAAAGACAGGGATGAAGCTTTCTTT.

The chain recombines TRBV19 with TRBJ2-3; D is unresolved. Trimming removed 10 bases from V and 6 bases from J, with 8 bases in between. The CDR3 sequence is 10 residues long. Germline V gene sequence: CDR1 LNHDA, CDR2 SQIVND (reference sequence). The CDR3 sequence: CATVPDTQYF. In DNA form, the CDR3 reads TGTGCCACTGTACCTGATACGCAGTATTTT. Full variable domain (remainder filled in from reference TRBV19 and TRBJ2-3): DGGITQSPKYLFRKEGQNVTLSCEQNLNHDAMYWYRQDPGQGLRLIYYSQIVNDFQKGDIAEGYSVSREKKESFPLTVTSAQKNPTAFYLCATVPDTQYFGPGTRLTVL.

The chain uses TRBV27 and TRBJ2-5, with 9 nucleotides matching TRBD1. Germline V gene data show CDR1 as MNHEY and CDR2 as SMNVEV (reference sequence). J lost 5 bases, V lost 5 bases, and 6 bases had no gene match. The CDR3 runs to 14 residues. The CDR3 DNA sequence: TGTGCCAGCAGTCCGTGGGACAGGGACGAGACCCAGTACTTC. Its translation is CASSPWDRDETQYF.

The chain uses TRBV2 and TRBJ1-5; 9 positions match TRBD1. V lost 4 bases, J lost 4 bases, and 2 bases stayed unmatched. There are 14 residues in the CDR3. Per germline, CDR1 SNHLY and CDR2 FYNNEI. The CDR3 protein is CASSGTGDNQPQHF. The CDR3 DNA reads TGTGCCAGCAGTGGGACAGGGGATAATCAGCCCCAGCATTTT.

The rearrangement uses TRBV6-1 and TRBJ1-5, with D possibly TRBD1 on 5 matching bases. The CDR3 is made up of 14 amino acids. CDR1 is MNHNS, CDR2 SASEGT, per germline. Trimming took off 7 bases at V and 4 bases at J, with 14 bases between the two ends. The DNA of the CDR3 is TGTGCCAGCATAGATACAGGAGTGAATCAGCCCCAGCATTTT. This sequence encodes CASIDTGVNQPQHF.

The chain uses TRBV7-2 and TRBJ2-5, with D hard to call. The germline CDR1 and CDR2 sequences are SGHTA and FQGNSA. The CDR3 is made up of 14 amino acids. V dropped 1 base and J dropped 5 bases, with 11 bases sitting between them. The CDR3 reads CASSLGLRVETQYF. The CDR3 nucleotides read TGTGCCAGCAGCTTAGGGTTACGCGTTGAGACCCAGTACTTC.

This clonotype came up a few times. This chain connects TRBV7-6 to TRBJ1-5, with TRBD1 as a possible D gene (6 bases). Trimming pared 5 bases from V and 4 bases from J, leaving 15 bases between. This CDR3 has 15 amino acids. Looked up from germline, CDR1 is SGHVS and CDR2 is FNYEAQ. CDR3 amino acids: CASSLQTGLNQPQHF. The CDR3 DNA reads TGTGCCAGCAGCCTACAGACAGGACTTAATCAGCCCCAGCATTTT.

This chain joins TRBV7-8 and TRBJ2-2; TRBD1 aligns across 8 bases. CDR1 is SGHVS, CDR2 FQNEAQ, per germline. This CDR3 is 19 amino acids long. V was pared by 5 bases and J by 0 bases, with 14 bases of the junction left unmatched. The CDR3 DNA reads TGTGCCAGCAGCCAGTTGGCAGGGGGCCTTATATCGAACACCGGGGAGCTGTTTTTT. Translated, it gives CASSQLAGGLISNTGELFF.

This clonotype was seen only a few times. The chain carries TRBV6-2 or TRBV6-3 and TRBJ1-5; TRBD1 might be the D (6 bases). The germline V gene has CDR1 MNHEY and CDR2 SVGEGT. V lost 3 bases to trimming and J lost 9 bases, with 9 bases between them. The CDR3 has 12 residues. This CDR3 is CASSYMDRPQHF. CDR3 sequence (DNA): TGTGCCAGCAGTTATATGGACAGGCCCCAGCATTTT.

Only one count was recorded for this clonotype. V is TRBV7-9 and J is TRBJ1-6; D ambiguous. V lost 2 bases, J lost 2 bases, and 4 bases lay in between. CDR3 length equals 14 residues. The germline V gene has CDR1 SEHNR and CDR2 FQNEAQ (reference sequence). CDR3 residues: CASSLQTYNSPLHF. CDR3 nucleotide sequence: TGTGCCAGCAGCTTACAGACCTATAATTCACCCCTCCACTTT.

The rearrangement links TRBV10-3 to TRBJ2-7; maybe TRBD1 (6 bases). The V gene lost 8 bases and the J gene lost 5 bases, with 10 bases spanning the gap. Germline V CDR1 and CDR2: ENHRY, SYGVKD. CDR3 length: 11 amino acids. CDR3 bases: TGTGCCATCGGACAGACCAACGAGCAGTACTTC. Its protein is CAIGQTNEQYF.